This is a list of T cell receptor beta chains from one sample in a study of blood T cells in healthy people across ages. TCRdb re-derived calls from the 5' RACE reads in MiXCR, one entry per CDR3 protein. The data show about 1.1 million distinct CDR3 sequences, less than 45% seen once. Material: blood. Receptor source: a man aged 18 to 29 in good health. CDR3s include the opening cysteine and the closing phenylalanine or tryptophan. Fields, in order: J gene, clone size, D gene, V gene, CDR3 length, CDR3 protein, CDR3 DNA. D genes are given only for firm matches. The size entry is marked missing in some rows and otherwise reads once, few, many or a size class.

J gene: TRBJ1-6
clone size: NA
D gene: NA
V gene: TRBV12-3/TRBV12-4
CDR3 length: 15
CDR3 protein: CASTPTPGYNSPLHF
CDR3 DNA: TGTGCCAGCACCCCGACCCCAGGGTATAATTCACCCCTCCACTTT

J gene: TRBJ2-3
clone size: few
D gene: NA
V gene: TRBV5-1
CDR3 length: 14
CDR3 protein: CASSTGRITDTQYF
CDR3 DNA: TGCGCCAGCAGCACGGGACGGATCACAGATACGCAGTATTTT

J gene: TRBJ1-5
clone size: NA
D gene: NA
V gene: TRBV14
CDR3 length: 20
CDR3 protein: CASSQERSLWGGDSNQPQHF
CDR3 DNA: TGTGCCAGCAGCCAAGAACGGAGTCTTTGGGGCGGGGATAGCAATCAGCCCCAGCATTTT

J gene: TRBJ2-2
clone size: once
D gene: NA
V gene: TRBV21-1
CDR3 length: 18
CDR3 protein: CASSNERGTGGCTGELFF
CDR3 DNA: TGTGCCAGCAGCAACGAACGCGGGACAGGGGGATGCACCGGGGAGCTGTTTTTT

J gene: TRBJ2-3
clone size: NA
D gene: NA
V gene: TRBV4-3
CDR3 length: 17
CDR3 protein: CASSQVLGAGFADTQYF
CDR3 DNA: TGCGCCAGCAGCCAAGTCTTAGGGGCCGGGTTCGCAGATACGCAGTATTTT

J gene: TRBJ2-3
clone size: NA
D gene: NA
V gene: TRBV14
CDR3 length: 16
CDR3 protein: CASSQDGRRLTDTQYF
CDR3 DNA: TGTGCCAGCAGCCAAGATGGTCGGCGACTCACAGATACGCAGTATTTT

J gene: TRBJ1-2
clone size: NA
D gene: NA
V gene: TRBV10-3
CDR3 length: 15
CDR3 protein: CAISDPAAVGYGYTF
CDR3 DNA: TGTGCCATCAGTGATCCTGCCGCGGTGGGCTATGGCTACACCTTC

J gene: TRBJ2-1
clone size: NA
D gene: NA
V gene: TRBV6-2/TRBV6-3
CDR3 length: 12
CDR3 protein: CASSYVADEQFF
CDR3 DNA: TGTGCCAGCAGTTATGTTGCAGATGAGCAGTTCTTC

J gene: TRBJ1-4
clone size: NA
D gene: TRBD1
V gene: TRBV20-1
CDR3 length: 17
CDR3 protein: CSARRGTGRLANEKLFF
CDR3 DNA: TGCAGTGCTAGACGCGGGACAGGGCGGTTGGCTAATGAAAAACTGTTTTTT

J gene: TRBJ2-3
clone size: NA
D gene: TRBD1
V gene: TRBV6-5
CDR3 length: 14
CDR3 protein: CASRRDRDPDTQYF
CDR3 DNA: TGTGCCAGCAGGAGGGACAGGGATCCAGATACGCAGTATTTT

J gene: TRBJ1-1
clone size: few
D gene: NA
V gene: TRBV20-1
CDR3 length: 11
CDR3 protein: CSVGTNTEAFF
CDR3 DNA: TGCAGCGTAGGGACGAACACTGAAGCTTTCTTT

J gene: TRBJ2-1
clone size: NA
D gene: NA
V gene: TRBV5-1
CDR3 length: 13
CDR3 protein: CASSLVEQNEQFF
CDR3 DNA: TGCGCCAGCAGCTTGGTGGAACAGAATGAGCAGTTCTTC

J gene: TRBJ2-1
clone size: NA
D gene: NA
V gene: TRBV5-1
CDR3 length: 15
CDR3 protein: CASSKEASSYNEQFF
CDR3 DNA: TGCGCCAGCAGCAAGGAGGCGAGCTCCTACAATGAGCAGTTCTTC

J gene: TRBJ2-5
clone size: NA
D gene: NA
V gene: TRBV6-2/TRBV6-3
CDR3 length: 15
CDR3 protein: CASSFASRPQETQYF
CDR3 DNA: TGTGCCAGCAGTTTCGCCAGCCGGCCCCAAGAGACCCAGTACTTC

J gene: TRBJ1-2
clone size: NA
D gene: NA
V gene: TRBV6-2/TRBV6-3
CDR3 length: 13
CDR3 protein: CASSDTSGYGYTF
CDR3 DNA: TGTGCCAGCAGTGATACCTCGGGTTATGGCTACACCTTC

J gene: TRBJ2-1
clone size: NA
D gene: NA
V gene: TRBV5-5
CDR3 length: 14
CDR3 protein: CASSFGGILNEQFF
CDR3 DNA: TGTGCCAGCAGCTTTGGGGGTATTCTCAATGAGCAGTTCTTC

J gene: TRBJ2-7
clone size: NA
D gene: NA
V gene: TRBV25-1
CDR3 length: 12
CDR3 protein: CASSGTYYEQYF
CDR3 DNA: TGTGCCAGCAGTGGCACCTACTACGAGCAGTACTTC

J gene: TRBJ1-4
clone size: few
D gene: NA
V gene: TRBV12-3/TRBV12-4
CDR3 length: 14
CDR3 protein: CALGSGPPNEKLFF
CDR3 DNA: TGTGCCCTCGGCTCCGGGCCCCCTAATGAAAAACTGTTTTTT

J gene: TRBJ1-2
clone size: few
D gene: TRBD1
V gene: TRBV4-1
CDR3 length: 16
CDR3 protein: CASSQPTQGSDYGYTF
CDR3 DNA: TGCGCCAGCAGCCAACCGACACAGGGGTCAGACTATGGCTACACCTTC

J gene: TRBJ2-7
clone size: NA
D gene: TRBD1
V gene: TRBV6-6
CDR3 length: 16
CDR3 protein: CASSPWGQGPTYEQYF
CDR3 DNA: TGTGCCAGCAGTCCCTGGGGACAGGGCCCCACCTACGAGCAGTACTTC

J gene: TRBJ1-2
clone size: few
D gene: NA
V gene: TRBV4-1
CDR3 length: 16
CDR3 protein: CASSQVMGSSNYGYTF
CDR3 DNA: TGCGCCAGCAGCCAAGTAATGGGTTCCTCTAACTATGGCTACACCTTC

J gene: TRBJ2-3
clone size: few
D gene: NA
V gene: TRBV20-1
CDR3 length: 14
CDR3 protein: CSGRPPAHTDTQYF
CDR3 DNA: TGCAGTGGTAGACCCCCAGCACACACAGATACGCAGTATTTT

J gene: TRBJ2-3
clone size: few
D gene: NA
V gene: TRBV4-2
CDR3 length: 17
CDR3 protein: CASSQAGLAIGTDTQYF
CDR3 DNA: TGTGCCAGCAGCCAAGCTGGCCTAGCGATCGGCACAGATACGCAGTATTTT

J gene: TRBJ1-5
clone size: NA
D gene: NA
V gene: TRBV7-8
CDR3 length: 16
CDR3 protein: CASSLFDPGGNQPQHF
CDR3 DNA: TGTGCCAGCAGCTTATTCGATCCAGGGGGCAATCAGCCCCAGCATTTT

J gene: TRBJ1-6
clone size: NA
D gene: TRBD1
V gene: TRBV12-3/TRBV12-4
CDR3 length: 14
CDR3 protein: CASSNGQGSSPLHF
CDR3 DNA: TGTGCCAGCAGTAACGGACAGGGGAGTTCACCCCTCCACTTT

J gene: TRBJ2-7
clone size: few
D gene: NA
V gene: TRBV6-6
CDR3 length: 14
CDR3 protein: CASSLGGRPYEQYF
CDR3 DNA: TGTGCCAGCAGTTTAGGGGGGCGCCCCTACGAGCAGTACTTC

J gene: TRBJ2-3
clone size: few
D gene: TRBD2
V gene: TRBV6-2/TRBV6-3
CDR3 length: 18
CDR3 protein: CASSYPVPTSGDEDTQYF
CDR3 DNA: TGTGCCAGCAGTTACCCCGTGCCGACTAGCGGGGATGAAGATACGCAGTATTTT

J gene: TRBJ2-1
clone size: NA
D gene: TRBD2
V gene: TRBV10-1
CDR3 length: 14
CDR3 protein: CASSSSGGLHEQFF
CDR3 DNA: TGCGCCAGCAGTTCTAGCGGGGGGCTCCACGAGCAGTTCTTC

J gene: TRBJ2-3
clone size: many
D gene: NA
V gene: TRBV6-1
CDR3 length: 14
CDR3 protein: CASSDRGNTDTQYF
CDR3 DNA: TGTGCCAGCAGTGATAGGGGGAACACAGATACGCAGTATTTT

J gene: TRBJ1-1
clone size: NA
D gene: NA
V gene: TRBV7-9
CDR3 length: 11
CDR3 protein: CASSFHTEAFF
CDR3 DNA: TGTGCCAGCAGCTTTCACACTGAAGCTTTCTTT

J gene: TRBJ2-7
clone size: NA
D gene: TRBD1
V gene: TRBV2
CDR3 length: 12
CDR3 protein: CASSEMGQKQYF
CDR3 DNA: TGTGCCAGCAGTGAAATGGGACAGAAGCAGTACTTC

J gene: TRBJ2-5
clone size: NA
D gene: NA
V gene: TRBV12-3/TRBV12-4
CDR3 length: 16
CDR3 protein: CASSFPGQGYQETQYF
CDR3 DNA: TGTGCCAGCAGTTTTCCCGGCCAGGGTTACCAAGAGACCCAGTACTTC

J gene: TRBJ2-2
clone size: NA
D gene: NA
V gene: TRBV27
CDR3 length: 15
CDR3 protein: CASSPTDRDTGELFF
CDR3 DNA: TGTGCCAGCAGTCCCACGGACAGAGACACCGGGGAGCTGTTTTTT

J gene: TRBJ2-2
clone size: NA
D gene: NA
V gene: TRBV11-1
CDR3 length: 16
CDR3 protein: CASSLDRAMNTGELFF
CDR3 DNA: TGTGCCAGCAGCTTAGACCGGGCGATGAACACCGGGGAGCTGTTTTTT

J gene: TRBJ2-5
clone size: once
D gene: NA
V gene: TRBV6-2/TRBV6-3
CDR3 length: 17
CDR3 protein: CASSYNWAGASPKTQYF
CDR3 DNA: TGTGCCAGCAGTTACAATTGGGCGGGGGCTTCTCCGAAGACCCAGTACTTC

J gene: TRBJ1-2
clone size: NA
D gene: NA
V gene: TRBV13
CDR3 length: 14
CDR3 protein: CASRPGRSGYGYTF
CDR3 DNA: TGTGCCAGCAGACCCGGACGGTCAGGCTATGGCTACACCTTC

J gene: TRBJ1-1
clone size: once
D gene: NA
V gene: TRBV27
CDR3 length: 15
CDR3 protein: CASSSPTQRSTEAFF
CDR3 DNA: TGTGCCAGCAGTTCACCGACTCAACGGAGCACTGAAGCTTTCTTT

J gene: TRBJ2-7
clone size: few
D gene: NA
V gene: TRBV10-3
CDR3 length: 13
CDR3 protein: CAISEAVSYEQYF
CDR3 DNA: TGTGCCATCAGTGAGGCCGTATCCTACGAGCAGTACTTC

J gene: TRBJ2-1
clone size: few
D gene: TRBD2
V gene: TRBV20-1
CDR3 length: 16
CDR3 protein: CSATPNSGDTYNEQFF
CDR3 DNA: TGCAGTGCTACCCCTAATAGCGGGGATACCTACAATGAGCAGTTCTTC

J gene: TRBJ2-2
clone size: NA
D gene: NA
V gene: TRBV20-1
CDR3 length: 13
CDR3 protein: CSAQQGNTGELFF
CDR3 DNA: TGCAGTGCCCAACAGGGAAACACCGGGGAGCTGTTTTTT

J gene: TRBJ2-7
clone size: NA
D gene: NA
V gene: TRBV7-8
CDR3 length: 13
CDR3 protein: CASSLVGVYEQYF
CDR3 DNA: TGTGCCAGCAGCTTAGTTGGGGTCTACGAGCAGTACTTC

J gene: TRBJ2-7
clone size: NA
D gene: NA
V gene: TRBV12-3/TRBV12-4
CDR3 length: 16
CDR3 protein: CASSLRGAGGSYEQYF
CDR3 DNA: TGTGCCAGCAGTCTTAGGGGGGCTGGGGGTTCCTACGAGCAGTACTTC

J gene: TRBJ1-2
clone size: NA
D gene: NA
V gene: TRBV13
CDR3 length: 12
CDR3 protein: CASSLARAGYTF
CDR3 DNA: TGTGCCAGCAGCCTAGCTCGTGCAGGCTACACCTTC

J gene: TRBJ2-3
clone size: once
D gene: NA
V gene: TRBV6-5
CDR3 length: 13
CDR3 protein: CASTILGTDPQYF
CDR3 DNA: TGTGCCAGCACCATTCTTGGCACAGATCCGCAGTATTTT

J gene: TRBJ1-1
clone size: NA
D gene: TRBD1
V gene: TRBV6-2/TRBV6-3
CDR3 length: 17
CDR3 protein: CASTLEGARYTNTEAFF
CDR3 DNA: TGTGCCAGCACCCTAGAGGGGGCGCGGTATACGAACACTGAAGCTTTCTTT

J gene: TRBJ2-1
clone size: few
D gene: NA
V gene: TRBV20-1
CDR3 length: 14
CDR3 protein: CSAQTNGAYNEQFF
CDR3 DNA: TGCAGTGCCCAGACTAACGGGGCGTACAATGAGCAGTTCTTC

J gene: TRBJ2-5
clone size: few
D gene: TRBD2
V gene: TRBV6-1
CDR3 length: 17
CDR3 protein: CASSDSSATSSRETQYF
CDR3 DNA: TGTGCCAGCAGTGATTCCTCCGCGACTAGCTCTCGGGAGACCCAGTACTTC

J gene: TRBJ2-5
clone size: few
D gene: NA
V gene: TRBV29-1
CDR3 length: 13
CDR3 protein: CSVTTGSQETQYF
CDR3 DNA: TGCAGCGTTACCACAGGGTCCCAAGAGACCCAGTACTTC

J gene: TRBJ1-5
clone size: NA
D gene: TRBD1
V gene: TRBV12-3/TRBV12-4
CDR3 length: 15
CDR3 protein: CASSHGQGTSPPQHF
CDR3 DNA: TGTGCCAGCAGCCACGGACAGGGCACGAGCCCGCCCCAGCATTTT

J gene: TRBJ2-1
clone size: NA
D gene: TRBD2
V gene: TRBV6-1
CDR3 length: 14
CDR3 protein: CASARTSGVAEQFF
CDR3 DNA: TGTGCCAGCGCGAGGACTAGCGGGGTAGCAGAGCAGTTCTTC

J gene: TRBJ1-5
clone size: NA
D gene: TRBD1
V gene: TRBV4-1
CDR3 length: 15
CDR3 protein: CASSLRQGVNQPQHF
CDR3 DNA: TGCGCCAGCAGCCTCCGACAGGGGGTTAATCAGCCCCAGCATTTT

J gene: TRBJ2-5
clone size: few
D gene: TRBD1
V gene: TRBV6-5
CDR3 length: 16
CDR3 protein: CASSYSWQGVRKTQYF
CDR3 DNA: TGTGCCAGCAGTTACTCCTGGCAGGGGGTGAGAAAGACCCAGTACTTC

J gene: TRBJ1-1
clone size: NA
D gene: NA
V gene: TRBV7-9
CDR3 length: 15
CDR3 protein: CASSPRGGSNTEAFF
CDR3 DNA: TGTGCCAGCAGCCCCCGGGGGGGCTCGAACACTGAAGCTTTCTTT

J gene: TRBJ1-2
clone size: NA
D gene: NA
V gene: TRBV28
CDR3 length: 14
CDR3 protein: CASLATGPFYGYTF
CDR3 DNA: TGTGCCAGCCTTGCGACGGGCCCTTTCTATGGCTACACCTTC

J gene: TRBJ2-5
clone size: NA
D gene: TRBD1
V gene: TRBV28
CDR3 length: 14
CDR3 protein: CASLTGARQETRYF
CDR3 DNA: TGTGCCAGCTTGACAGGGGCGAGGCAAGAGACCCGGTACTTC

J gene: TRBJ2-1
clone size: few
D gene: NA
V gene: TRBV12-3/TRBV12-4
CDR3 length: 16
CDR3 protein: CASSFYGGPTYNEQFF
CDR3 DNA: TGTGCCAGCAGTTTCTACGGGGGCCCTACCTACAATGAGCAGTTCTTC

J gene: TRBJ2-1
clone size: NA
D gene: TRBD1
V gene: TRBV6-6
CDR3 length: 15
CDR3 protein: CASSGRTGGIYEQFF
CDR3 DNA: TGTGCCAGCAGTGGGCGGACAGGGGGCATCTACGAGCAGTTCTTC

J gene: TRBJ2-1
clone size: NA
D gene: TRBD2
V gene: TRBV15
CDR3 length: 16
CDR3 protein: CAASRERSGINNEQFF
CDR3 DNA: TGTGCCGCCAGCAGAGAAAGAAGCGGGATTAACAATGAGCAGTTCTTC

J gene: TRBJ2-1
clone size: few
D gene: NA
V gene: TRBV20-1
CDR3 length: 12
CDR3 protein: CSASARTNEQFF
CDR3 DNA: TGCAGTGCTAGCGCTAGGACCAATGAGCAGTTCTTC